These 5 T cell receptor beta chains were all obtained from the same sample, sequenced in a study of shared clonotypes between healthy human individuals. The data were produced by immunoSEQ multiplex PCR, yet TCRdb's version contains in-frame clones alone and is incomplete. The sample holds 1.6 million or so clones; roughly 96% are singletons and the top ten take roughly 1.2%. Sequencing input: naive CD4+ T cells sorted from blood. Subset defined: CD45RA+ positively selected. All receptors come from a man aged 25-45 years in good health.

CDR3 DNA sequence: TGTGCCAGCAGCCCCCTCCCTAGCGGGAGTGAGCAGTACTTC. Encoded protein: CASSPLPSGSEQYF. The rearrangement uses TRBV7-9 and TRBJ2-7; 10 nucleotides match TRBD2. The CDR3 spans 14 residues. CDR1 and CDR2 (germline): SEHNR, FQNEAQ (reference sequence). V lost 5 bases, J lost 7 bases, and 8 bases stayed unmatched.

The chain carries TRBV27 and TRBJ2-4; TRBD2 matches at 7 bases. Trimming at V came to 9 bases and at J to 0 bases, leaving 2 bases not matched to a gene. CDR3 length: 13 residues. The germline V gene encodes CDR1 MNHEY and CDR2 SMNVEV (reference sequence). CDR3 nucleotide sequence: TGTGCCAGTAGCGGGCAAGCCAAAAACATTCAGTACTTC. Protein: CASSGQAKNIQYF.

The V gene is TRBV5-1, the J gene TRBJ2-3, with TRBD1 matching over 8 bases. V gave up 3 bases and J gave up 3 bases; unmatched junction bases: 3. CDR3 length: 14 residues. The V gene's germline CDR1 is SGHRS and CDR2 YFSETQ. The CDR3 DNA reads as TGCGCCAGCAGCTGGGACAGGAGTACAGATACGCAGTATTTT. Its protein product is CASSWDRSTDTQYF.

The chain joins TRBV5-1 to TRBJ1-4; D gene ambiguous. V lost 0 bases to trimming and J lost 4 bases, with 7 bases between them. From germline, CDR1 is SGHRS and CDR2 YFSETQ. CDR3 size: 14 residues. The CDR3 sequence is CASSLGQLNEKLFF. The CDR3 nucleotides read TGCGCCAGCAGCTTGGGGCAGCTTAATGAAAAACTGTTTTTT.

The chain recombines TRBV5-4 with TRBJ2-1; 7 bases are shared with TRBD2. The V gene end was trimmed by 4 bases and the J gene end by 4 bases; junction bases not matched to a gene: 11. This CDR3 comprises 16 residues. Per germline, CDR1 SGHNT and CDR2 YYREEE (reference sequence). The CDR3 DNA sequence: TGTGCCAGCAGCACAAAGGGAGCGGGAACGTACAATGAGCAGTTCTTC. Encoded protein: CASSTKGAGTYNEQFF.